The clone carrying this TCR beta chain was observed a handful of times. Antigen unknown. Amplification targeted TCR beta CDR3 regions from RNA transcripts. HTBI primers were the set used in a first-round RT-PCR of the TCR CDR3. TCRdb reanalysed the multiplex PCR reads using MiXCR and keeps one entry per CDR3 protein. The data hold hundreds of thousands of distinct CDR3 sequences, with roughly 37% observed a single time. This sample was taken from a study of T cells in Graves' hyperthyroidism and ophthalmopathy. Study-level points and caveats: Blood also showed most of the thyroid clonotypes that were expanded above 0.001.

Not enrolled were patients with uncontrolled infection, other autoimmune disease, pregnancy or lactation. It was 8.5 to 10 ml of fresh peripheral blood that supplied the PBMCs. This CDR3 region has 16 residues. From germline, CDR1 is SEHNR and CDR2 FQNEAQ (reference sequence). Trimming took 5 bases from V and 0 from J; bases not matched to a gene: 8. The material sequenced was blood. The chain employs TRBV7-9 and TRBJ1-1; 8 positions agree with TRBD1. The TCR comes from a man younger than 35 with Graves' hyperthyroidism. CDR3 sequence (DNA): TGTGCCAGCAGCGACCGGACAGGGCCAATGAACACTGAAGCTTTCTTT. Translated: CASSDRTGPMNTEAFF.